Each of the 5 T cell receptor beta chains below was sequenced from the same sample in a study of T cell responses to AZD1222 COVID-19 vaccine. Generated by immunoSEQ multiplex PCR, the TCRdb table keeps only in-frame clones and is missing some. The sample consists of around 160,000 clones, about 91% of them appearing once. The starting material was peripheral blood, obtained on day 0 of AZD1222 vaccination. Receptors were obtained from an adult in good health.

The chain combines TRBV5-1 with TRBJ2-2; 8 bases map to TRBD1. The germline gives CDR1 SGHRS, CDR2 YFSETQ. The CDR3 runs 16 residues. The J segment lost 5 bases and the V segment lost 1 base, leaving 7 bases of the junction unmatched. CDR3 loop: CASSLRHRGRTGELFF. In nucleotides, the CDR3 is TGCGCCAGCAGCTTGCGCCACAGGGGGAGGACCGGGGAGCTGTTTTTT.

The table lists this clone with a count of one. V is TRBV19 and J is TRBJ1-5; perhaps TRBD1 as D (5 bases). V was shortened by 7 bases and J by 7 bases, with 17 bases between the two germline ends. Germline assignment: CDR1 LNHDA and CDR2 SQIVND (reference sequence). The CDR3 consists of 14 residues. CDR3 DNA: TGTGCCAGTACTTGGGACTCGGGGCTCCAGCCCCAGCATTTT. It codes for CASTWDSGLQPQHF.

The chain uses TRBV7-2 and TRBJ2-7; D remains ambiguous. The CDR3 sequence is 14 residues long. Germline-derived CDR1 and CDR2 are SGHTA and FQGNSA. Trimming pared 6 bases from V and 5 bases from J, leaving 17 bases between. The CDR3 spells CASSQNNVRNEQYF. The CDR3 DNA sequence: TGTGCCAGCAGTCAAAACAATGTGAGGAACGAGCAGTACTTC. Full variable domain (missing parts from reference TRBV7-2 and TRBJ2-7): GAGVSQSPSNKVTEKGKDVELRCDPISGHTALYWYRQSLGQGLEFLIYFQGNSAPDKSGLPSDRFSAERTGGSVSTLTIQRTQQEDSAVYLCASSQNNVRNEQYFGPGTRLTVT.

This clone has only one observation. The rearrangement links TRBV5-7 to TRBJ1-5; D is perhaps TRBD1 (5 bases). TRBV5-7 is flagged as an ORF with uncertain function. The V gene lost 2 bases and the J gene lost 1 base, with 10 bases spanning the gap. The CDR3 totals 15 residues. The CDR3 DNA sequence: TGTGCCAGCAGCTTTGACAGCGAGAGCAATCAGCCCCAGCATTTT. Protein sequence: CASSFDSESNQPQHF.

CDR3 DNA: TGCGCCAGCAGCCGACAGGGGCTGAACACTGAAGCTTTCTTT. It codes for CASSRQGLNTEAFF. The gene calls are TRBV5-1 and TRBJ1-1; 8 bases match TRBD1. Germline V gene sequence: CDR1 SGHRS, CDR2 YFSETQ. The junction had 2 bases not matched to a gene; V was cut back by 4 bases and J by 0 bases. This CDR3 comprises 14 residues.